This paragraph reports one T cell receptor (beta chain). This sample is part of a study of T cells in Graves' hyperthyroidism and ophthalmopathy. Hyperthyroidism, newly diagnosed and lasting under 2 months, affected patients aged 18 to 65. TCR beta CDR3 sequences were amplified from RNA transcripts. Researchers ran a first-round RT-PCR on the TCR CDR3 using the HTBI primer set. TCRdb used MiXCR to reprocess the multiplex PCR reads, holding one entry per CDR3 protein. The data hold 560,000 or so distinct CDR3 sequences, with approximately 44% observed a single time. The CDR3 spans 14 residues. V lost 0 bases, J lost 2 bases, and 6 bases lay in between. Germline-derived CDR1 and CDR2 are SGDLS and YYNGEE.

This TCR came from a woman between 18 and 29 years old with Graves' hyperthyroidism. Sequencing was performed on peripheral blood or thyroid tissue (not recorded which). This sequence joins TRBV9 and TRBJ1-5; D gene uncertain. CDR3 in amino acids: CASSVAPGNQPQHF. The CDR3 bases are TGTGCCAGCAGCGTAGCCCCAGGCAATCAGCCCCAGCATTTT. The entire variable domain, with the rest obtained from reference TRBV9 and TRBJ1-5, is as follows: DSGVTQTPKHLITATGQRVTLRCSPRSGDLSVYWYQQSLDQGLQFLIQYYNGEERAKGNILERFSAQQFPDLHSELNLSSLELGDSALYFCASSVAPGNQPQHFGDGTRLSIL.